This T cell receptor beta chain emerged from a study of T cells in Graves' hyperthyroidism and ophthalmopathy. Amplified regions were TCR beta CDR3 sequences from RNA transcripts. First-round RT-PCR of the TCR CDR3 relied on the HTBI primer set. TCRdb re-called the multiplex PCR reads through MiXCR, storing one row per CDR3 protein. Altogether some 400,000 distinct CDR3 sequences are present, around 13% being singletons, with the ten largest covering 8% to 13%. Subjects aged 18 to 65 presented with newly diagnosed hyperthyroidism of less than 2 months' duration. Those patients with uncontrolled infection, other autoimmune disease, pregnancy or lactation were excluded. Fresh peripheral blood, around 10 ml, yielded the PBMCs. This clonotype occurred many times. There are 17 residues in the CDR3. Germline lookup yields CDR1 SGHAT and CDR2 FQNNGV. With V trimmed by 2 bases and J by 1 base, 8 bases remained unmatched.

This clonotype was sampled from a woman in her sixties with Graves' hyperthyroidism. The chain joins TRBV11-2 to TRBJ2-3; 8 nucleotides align to TRBD1. Sequencing was done on a sample of blood. CDR3 nucleotides: TGTGCCAGCAGCTTAAGGCCACCGGGACAGGGCACAGATACGCAGTATTTT. It codes for CASSLRPPGQGTDTQYF.